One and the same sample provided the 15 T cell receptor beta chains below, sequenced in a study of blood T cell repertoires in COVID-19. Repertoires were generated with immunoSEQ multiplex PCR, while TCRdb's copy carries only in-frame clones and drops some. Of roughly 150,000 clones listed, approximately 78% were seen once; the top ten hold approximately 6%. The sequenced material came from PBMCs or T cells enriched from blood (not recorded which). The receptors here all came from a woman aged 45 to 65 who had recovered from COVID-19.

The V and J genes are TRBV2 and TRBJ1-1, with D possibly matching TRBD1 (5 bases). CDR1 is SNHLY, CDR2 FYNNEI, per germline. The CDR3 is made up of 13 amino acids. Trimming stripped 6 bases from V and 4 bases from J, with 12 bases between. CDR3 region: CASRQGRGTEAFF. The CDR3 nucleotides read TGTGCCAGCAGGCAGGGAAGGGGCACTGAAGCTTTCTTT.

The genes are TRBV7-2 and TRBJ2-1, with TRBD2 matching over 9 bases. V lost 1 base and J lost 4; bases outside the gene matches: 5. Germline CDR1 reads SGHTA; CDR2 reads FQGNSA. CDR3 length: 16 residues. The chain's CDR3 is CASSLGRGGPYNEQFF. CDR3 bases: TGTGCCAGCAGCTTAGGGCGGGGGGGCCCGTACAATGAGCAGTTCTTC.

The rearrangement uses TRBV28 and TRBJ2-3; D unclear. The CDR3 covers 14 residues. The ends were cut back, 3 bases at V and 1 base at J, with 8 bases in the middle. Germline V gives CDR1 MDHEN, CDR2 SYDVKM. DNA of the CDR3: TGTGCCAGCAGTTTCCCGGGTGGCACAGATACGCAGTATTTT. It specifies CASSFPGGTDTQYF.

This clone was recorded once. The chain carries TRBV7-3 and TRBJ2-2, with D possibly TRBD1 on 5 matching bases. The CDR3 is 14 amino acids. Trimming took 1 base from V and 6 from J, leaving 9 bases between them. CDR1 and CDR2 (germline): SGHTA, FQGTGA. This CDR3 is CASSLSMTAGELFF. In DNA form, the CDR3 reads TGTGCCAGCAGCTTAAGCATGACAGCCGGGGAGCTGTTTTTT.

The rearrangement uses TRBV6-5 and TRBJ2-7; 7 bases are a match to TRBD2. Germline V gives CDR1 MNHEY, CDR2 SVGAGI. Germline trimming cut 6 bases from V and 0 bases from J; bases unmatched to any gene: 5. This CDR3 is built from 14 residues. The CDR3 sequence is CASRKAGPSYEQYV. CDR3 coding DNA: TGTGCCAGCAGGAAAGCGGGACCCTCCTACGAGCAGTACGTC.

CDR3 in DNA: TGTGCCAGTAGAACGGGACACGCGAGCTCCTACGAGCAGTACGTC. Translation gives CASRTGHASSYEQYV. V is TRBV19 and J is TRBJ2-7; maybe TRBD1 (6 bases). V was shortened by 6 bases and J by 0 bases, with 15 bases between the two germline ends. CDR1 LNHDA and CDR2 SQIVND come from the germline V gene (reference sequence). This CDR3 spans 15 amino acids.

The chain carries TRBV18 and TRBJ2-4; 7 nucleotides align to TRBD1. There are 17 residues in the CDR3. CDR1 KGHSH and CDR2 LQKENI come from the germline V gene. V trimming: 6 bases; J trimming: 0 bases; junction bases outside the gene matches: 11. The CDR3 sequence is CASSLRQGSIAKNIQYF. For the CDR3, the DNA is TGTGCCAGCTCTCTCAGACAGGGATCCATAGCCAAAAACATTCAGTACTTC.

CDR3 residues: CASSVLAGTDTQYF. Written as DNA, the CDR3 is TGTGCCAGCAGTGTACTAGCGGGAACAGATACGCAGTATTTT. The rearrangement joins TRBV2 to TRBJ2-3; 10 nucleotides line up with TRBD2. Germline CDR1 is SNHLY and CDR2 is FYNNEI. The CDR3 loop spans 14 amino acids. J was trimmed by 3 bases and V by 4 bases; bases with no gene match: 1.

For the CDR3, the DNA is TGCGCCAGCAGCTTAAAGGGACAGGGTCATGAAAAACTGTTTTTT. It specifies CASSLKGQGHEKLFF. This chain links TRBV5-1 with TRBJ1-4; 9 bases fit TRBD1. Losses at the gene ends were 2 bases for V and 6 bases for J; bases not matched to a gene: 5. Germline V gene sequence: CDR1 SGHRS, CDR2 YFSETQ. This CDR3 has 15 residues.

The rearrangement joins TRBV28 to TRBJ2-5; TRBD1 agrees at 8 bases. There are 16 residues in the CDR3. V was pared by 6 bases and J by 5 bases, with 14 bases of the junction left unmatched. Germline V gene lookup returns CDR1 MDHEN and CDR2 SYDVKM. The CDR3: CASSSPTGGRLETQYF. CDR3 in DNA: TGTGCCAGCAGCTCTCCCACAGGGGGTCGACTGGAGACCCAGTACTTC.

This chain's CDR3 is CASSNDRAGYGYTF. For the CDR3, the DNA is TGTGCCAGCAGCAACGACAGGGCGGGGTATGGCTACACCTTC. The rearrangement uses TRBV25-1 and TRBJ1-2; TRBD1 agrees at 7 bases. The germline V gene has CDR1 MGHDK and CDR2 SYGVNS. Trimming removed 6 bases from V and 5 bases from J; junction bases left unmatched: 9. The CDR3 is 14 residues long.

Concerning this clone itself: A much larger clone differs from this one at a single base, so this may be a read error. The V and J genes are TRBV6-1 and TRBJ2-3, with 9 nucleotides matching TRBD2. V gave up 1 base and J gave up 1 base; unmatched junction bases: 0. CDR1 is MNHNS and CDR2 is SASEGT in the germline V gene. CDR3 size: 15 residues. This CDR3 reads CASSEVAGGTDTQYF. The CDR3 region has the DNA TGTGCCAGCAGTGAAGTAGCGGGGGGCACAGATACGCAGTATTTT.

The CDR3 bases are TGTGCCAGCACGCGGGGGACCGGGGAGCTGTTTTTT. Its protein product is CASTRGTGELFF. The V gene is TRBV27, the J gene TRBJ2-2; 7 nucleotides match TRBD2. The V gene's germline CDR1 is MNHEY and CDR2 SMNVEV (reference sequence). The CDR3 has 12 residues. J gave up 5 bases and V 7 bases, and 1 base lay outside the gene matches.

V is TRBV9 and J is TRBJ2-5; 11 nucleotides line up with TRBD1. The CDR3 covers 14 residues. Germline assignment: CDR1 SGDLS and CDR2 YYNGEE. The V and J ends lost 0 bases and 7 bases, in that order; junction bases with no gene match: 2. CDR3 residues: CASSVEGQGGTQYF. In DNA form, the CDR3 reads TGTGCCAGCAGCGTAGAGGGACAGGGGGGGACCCAGTACTTC.

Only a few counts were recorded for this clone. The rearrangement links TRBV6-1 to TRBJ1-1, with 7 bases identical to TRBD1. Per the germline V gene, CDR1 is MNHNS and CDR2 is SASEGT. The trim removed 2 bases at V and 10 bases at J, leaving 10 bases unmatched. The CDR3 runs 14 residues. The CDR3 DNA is TGTGCCAGCAGTGAACAACACAGGGGCGGACGAGCTTTCTTT. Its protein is CASSEQHRGGRAFF.